Below, 30 T cell receptor beta chains from the same sample are listed, as sequenced in a study of tumor-infiltrating lymphocytes in primary liver carcinoma. Priming with a constant-region primer yielded TCR beta cDNA from roughly 490 ng total RNA. It was through three nested multiplex PCR rounds of slightly modified ARM-PCR that TCR beta libraries arose. The first two PCR rounds, around 11 cycles each, used TRBV1-TRBV30 forward primers and a C-beta reverse primer. TCRdb processed the multiplex PCR reads anew with MiXCR; each CDR3 protein has one entry. Of approximately 80,000 distinct CDR3 sequences listed, around 66% are singletons. Scientists recovered RNA and DNA together from roughly 18-30 mg of unsorted bulk tissue. Sequenced material: tumor-adjacent normal liver tissue. Source of these receptors: a man aged 35-49 years with primary liver carcinoma and hepatitis B virus infection.

This clonotype was found many times. CDR3 nucleotides: TGTGCCAGCAGCATGGACAGGGGCTATGGCTACACCTTC. This translates into CASSMDRGYGYTF. The rearrangement links TRBV11-2 to TRBJ1-2, with 9 bases matching TRBD1. Germline loops: CDR1 SGHAT, CDR2 FQNNGV. CDR3 length equals 13 residues. J was trimmed by 4 bases and V by 5 bases; bases with no gene match: 2.

As regards this clonotype: At one end the junction does not follow the germline gene, possibly because of a read error. This sequence joins TRBV4-1 and TRBJ2-5; 8 bases align to TRBD1. From germline, CDR1 is MGHRA and CDR2 YSYEKL. The CDR3 is 14 amino acids. CDR3: CISSQLGQGETQYF. The CDR3, as DNA: TGCATCAGCAGCCAGCTCGGACAGGGAGAGACTCAGTACTTC.

As for this clonotype: A read error may explain this, as a much larger clone is one base away. The CDR3 end shows no conserved phenylalanine or tryptophan, and so a read error is likely. The chain uses TRBV11-3 and TRBJ2-1; D gene ambiguous. This CDR3 comprises 14 residues. Per the germline V gene, CDR1 is SGHNT and CDR2 is YENEEA. Trimming pared 3 bases from V and 2 bases from J, leaving 8 bases between. Here the CDR3 reads CASSFASPYNEQFS. CDR3 DNA sequence: TGTGCCAGCAGCTTCGCCAGCCCCTACAATGAGCAGTTCTCC.

Concerning this clonotype itself: Compared with germline, one end of the junction differs, possibly owing to a read error. The rearrangement uses TRBV6-5 and TRBJ2-7, with 8 bases lining up with TRBD2. Germline-derived CDR1 and CDR2 are MNHEY and SVGAGI. The CDR3 totals 16 residues. CDR3 sequence (DNA): TGTGTCAGCAGTTACTCGAGGCCTTCGGGAGGGCACGAGCAGTACTTC. Translating gives CVSSYSRPSGGHEQYF.

A note on this clonotype: With a much larger clone just one base away, this may be a read error. The chain is built from TRBV20-1 and TRBJ2-7, with 8 bases identical to TRBD1. CDR1 DFQATT and CDR2 SNEGSKA come from the germline V gene (reference sequence). The length of the CDR3 is 15 residues. This CDR3 is CNASAGTGRLGEQYF. In DNA, the CDR3 is TGCAATGCTAGTGCGGGGACAGGTCGGCTCGGCGAGCAGTACTTC.

Of note for this clonotype: The CDR3 does not end in the conserved phenylalanine or tryptophan, so this is likely a read error. The V gene is TRBV5-4, the J gene TRBJ2-1; no clear D. The CDR3 is 16 amino acids. The germline V and J ends were trimmed by 0 bases and 0 bases, with 10 bases remaining between them. Per germline, CDR1 SGHNT and CDR2 YYREEE (reference sequence). The CDR3, as DNA: TGTGCCAGCAGCTTGGCAGTGTCAAGCTCCTACAATGAGCAGTTCTTA. Its translation: CASSLAVSSSYNEQFL.

The chain employs TRBV11-1 and TRBJ2-7; 7 nucleotides line up with TRBD1. The germline gives CDR1 SGHAT, CDR2 FQDESV (reference sequence). There are 13 residues in the CDR3. CDR3: CTSRGKRSYEQYF. In DNA form, the CDR3 reads TGTACAAGCAGGGGGAAGCGATCCTACGAGCAGTACTTC. Using reference TRBV11-1 and TRBJ2-7 for the parts outside the CDR3, the full variable domain is EAEVAQSPRYKITEKSQAVAFWCDPISGHATLYWYRQILGQGPELLVQFQDESVVDDSQLPKDRFSAERLKGVDSTLKIQPAELGDSAMYLCTSRGKRSYEQYFGPGTRLTVT.

The sample holds a few counts of this clonotype. One end of the junction is discordant with germline, which a read error may explain. The CDR3 sequence: CASSGDRDTDTQYF. CDR3 DNA: TGTGCCAGCAGTGGGGATCGGGACACAGATACGCAGTATTTT. The chain carries TRBV10-1 and TRBJ2-3; D might be TRBD2 (5 bases). Germline assignment: CDR1 WNHNN and CDR2 SYGVQD (reference sequence). This CDR3 comprises 14 residues.

V and J are TRBV11-2 and TRBJ2-1; no definite D call. CDR3 length: 14 residues. The germline gives CDR1 SGHAT, CDR2 FQNNGV. Deletions cut 10 bases from V and 12 bases from J, with 25 bases between. CDR3 DNA: TGTGCCAACATCTTATACTGGCTAGTTAGTGCGCAGTTCTTC. Residues: CANILYWLVSAQFF.

With regard to this clonotype: Germline and junction disagree at one end, which may indicate a read error. The chain links TRBV4-1 to TRBJ2-1; D is undetermined. Per germline, CDR1 MGHRA and CDR2 YSYEKL. This CDR3 is built from 14 residues. The CDR3 spells CASSLRPGEDEHFF. CDR3 DNA: TGCGCCAGCAGCCTACGGCCAGGTGAGGATGAGCACTTCTTC.

As regards this clonotype: Since a much larger clone is just one base distant, this may be a read error. The chain uses TRBV5-1 and TRBJ2-1; 7 nucleotides line up with TRBD2. Per germline, CDR1 SGHRS and CDR2 YFSETQ. V lost 5 bases, J lost 7 bases, and 18 bases stayed unmatched. The CDR3 extends over 17 amino acids. As DNA, the CDR3 is TGCGCCAGCAGACACGGAGGAAGCGGGATTCGTGTTAATGAGCAGTTCTTC. This gives the protein CASRHGGSGIRVNEQFF.

This clonotype was found once. A much more abundant neighbour one base away suggests this may be a read error. The gene calls are TRBV11-1 and TRBJ2-1; perhaps TRBD2 as D (6 bases). Deletions cut 0 bases from V and 12 bases from J, with 12 bases between. The CDR3 extends over 13 amino acids. The germline V gene has CDR1 SGHAT and CDR2 FQDESV (reference sequence). The CDR3 loop reads CASSLALGGWQFF. The CDR3 DNA reads TGTGCCAGCAGCTTAGCGCTCGGAGGGTGGCAGTTCTTC.

A note on this clonotype: A much bigger clone sits one base away, suggesting this may be a read error. The rearrangement uses TRBV28 and TRBJ2-7; tentatively, D is TRBD2 (5 bases). CDR1 is MDHEN and CDR2 is SYDVKM in the germline V gene. CDR3 length: 15 amino acids. V was cut by 2 bases and J by 1 base, with 12 bases left in between. CDR3 residues: CASSLPGIGSYEQYF. The CDR3, as DNA: TGTGCCAGCAGTTTACCGGGAATAGGATCCTACGAGCAGTACTTC.

Comment on this clonotype: Without the conserved terminal phenylalanine or tryptophan, this CDR3 likely stems from a read error. The DNA is left out, because the CDR3 cannot be placed on it with certainty; the CDR3 is given as TCRdb lists it. The CDR3 loop reads CASSLILVQEVWGEQYL. The genes are TRBV11-2 and TRBJ2-7; the D call of TRBD2 is as the table states it, not checked on the DNA. Germline values: CDR1 SGHAT, CDR2 FQNNGV. From its first to its last residue, the CDR3 has 17 amino acids.

The rearrangement links TRBV6-1 to TRBJ2-3; D uncertain. This CDR3 spans 14 amino acids. Germline loops: CDR1 MNHNS, CDR2 SASEGT. The V end was cut by 0 bases, the J end by 3 bases, with 7 bases between. The chain's CDR3 is CASSEAKGTDTQYF. CDR3 bases: TGTGCCAGCAGTGAAGCGAAAGGGACAGATACGCAGTATTTT.

A single count supports this clonotype. This may arise from a read error, as a much more abundant clone is one base away. CDR3 loop: CTSSSDFLETQYF. The CDR3 bases are TGTACCAGCAGCTCAGATTTTCTGGAGACCCAGTACTTC. This chain connects TRBV11-2 to TRBJ2-5; D is uncertain. CDR3 size: 13 residues. CDR1 is SGHAT, CDR2 FQNNGV, per germline.

The V gene is TRBV11-2, the J gene TRBJ2-3; D not resolved. Trimming cost V 9 bases and J 6 bases, with 19 bases left between them. Germline values: CDR1 SGHAT, CDR2 FQNNGV. The CDR3 extends over 14 amino acids. The CDR3, as DNA: TGTGCCAGTAACTTAGAAGTTTACACCGATACGCAGTATTTT. Protein sequence: CASNLEVYTDTQYF.

This clonotype was picked up one time. One junction end does not reproduce the germline sequence, and a read error may be involved. This chain's CDR3 is CASNLLGRASYNEQFF. The CDR3 region has the DNA TGTGCTAGCAACCTCTTGGGAAGAGCTTCCTACAATGAGCAGTTCTTC. This chain connects TRBV11-2 to TRBJ2-1; D not certain. This CDR3 region has 16 residues. Per the germline V gene, CDR1 is SGHAT and CDR2 is FQNNGV. The variable domain in full, completed from reference TRBV11-2 and TRBJ2-1, reads EAGVAQSPRYKIIEKRQSVAFWCNPISGHATLYWYQQILGQGPKLLIQFQNNGVVDDSQLPKDRFSAERLKGVDSTLKIQPAKLEDSAVYLCASNLLGRASYNEQFFGPGTRLTVL.

The gene calls are TRBV28 and TRBJ2-1; D not certain. Trimming shortened V by 7 bases and J by 6 bases, and 22 bases separated the two germline ends. Germline V gene data show CDR1 as MDHEN and CDR2 as SYDVKM. The CDR3 spans 16 residues. The CDR3 nucleotides read TGTGCCAGCATGGTATCCTCCATGCCCGAATCCAATGAGCAGTTCTTC. Protein sequence: CASMVSSMPESNEQFF.

For this clonotype: The junction shows a germline mismatch at one end, possibly a read error. The chain joins TRBV10-3 to TRBJ2-1; D is ambiguous. Germline V gene sequence: CDR1 ENHRY, CDR2 SYGVKD. This CDR3 comprises 17 residues. The CDR3 reads CAISDATTAVSYNEQFF. The CDR3, as DNA: TGTGCAATCAGTGATGCGACAACAGCAGTCTCCTACAATGAGCAGTTCTTC.

In this sample, this clonotype turned up a few times. V gene TRBV2 combines with J gene TRBJ2-2; 7 bases match TRBD1. V gave up 8 bases and J gave up 0 bases; unmatched junction bases: 6. The V gene's germline CDR1 is SNHLY and CDR2 FYNNEI. The CDR3 is 15 residues long. The CDR3 region is CASGQEITNTGELFF. In nucleotides, the CDR3 is TGTGCCAGCGGACAGGAGATAACGAACACCGGGGAGCTGTTTTTT. Together with reference TRBV2 and TRBJ2-2, the CDR3 gives the full variable domain: EPEVTQTPSHQVTQMGQEVILRCVPISNHLYFYWYRQILGQKVEFLVSFYNNEISEKSEIFDDQFSVERPDGSNFTLKIRSTKLEDSAMYFCASGQEITNTGELFFGEGSRLTVL.

Turning to this clonotype: Mismatch with germline at one junction end may stem from a read error. The CDR3 reads CASSPPEGYGYIF. Written as DNA, the CDR3 is TGTGCCAGCAGCCCGCCGGAAGGCTATGGCTACATCTTC. V gene TRBV28 combines with J gene TRBJ1-2; D gene unclear. Germline V gives CDR1 MDHEN, CDR2 SYDVKM. The CDR3 contains 13 residues.

This clonotype was detected only once. No conserved phenylalanine or tryptophan is present at the end of the CDR3, so a read error is the likely explanation. The rearrangement joins TRBV4-1 to TRBJ1-5; 8 bases map to TRBD1. The length of the CDR3 is 15 residues. Germline values: CDR1 MGHRA, CDR2 YSYEKL. The CDR3 protein is CASGQGAWTNQPQHI. The CDR3 DNA sequence: TGCGCCAGCGGCCAGGGGGCATGGACCAATCAGCCCCAGCATATT.

This clonotype appeared a single time. The rearrangement uses TRBV10-3 and TRBJ2-3, with D uncertain. The ends were cut back, 6 bases at V and 2 bases at J, with 18 bases in the middle. This CDR3 has 16 residues. The germline V gene encodes CDR1 ENHRY and CDR2 SYGVKD. The CDR3 region is CAIRCWTDPNTDTQYF. The CDR3 DNA sequence: TGTGCCATCAGATGTTGGACGGACCCTAACACAGATACGCAGTATTTT.

The gene calls are TRBV6-1 and TRBJ1-1; no clear D gene. V was shortened by 6 bases and J by 11 bases, with 13 bases between the two germline ends. The germline CDR1 and CDR2 sequences are MNHNS and SASEGT. The CDR3 has 11 amino acids. CDR3 sequence (DNA): TGTGCCAGCAGATCGACAATTGAGGCTTTCTTT. Its protein is CASRSTIEAFF.

The chain is built from TRBV6-2 or TRBV6-3 and TRBJ2-7; 9 bases line up with TRBD1. The CDR3 has 14 residues. Germline values: CDR1 MNHEY, CDR2 SVGEGT. The CDR3 region is CDSSLRDRAHEQYF. CDR3 DNA: TGTGACAGTAGCCTCCGGGACAGGGCCCACGAGCAGTACTTC.

The sample holds many counts of this clonotype. The chain joins TRBV4-3 to TRBJ1-3; D gene ambiguous. The germline V gene has CDR1 LGHNA and CDR2 YSLEER. V was clipped by 0 bases and J by 5 bases, with 8 bases between them. The CDR3 runs to 14 residues. The CDR3 DNA is TGCGCCAGCAGCCAAGAGGGGTATAGAAACACCATATATTTT. This encodes CASSQEGYRNTIYF.

Notes on this clonotype: The junction does not match germline at one end; this may be a read error. J is TRBJ2-7 and V is TRBV12-3 or TRBV12-4; D is undetermined. This CDR3 spans 12 amino acids. The CDR3 nucleotides are TGTACCAGCAGTTCTAGGGTAGACGATCAGTACTTC. It yields the protein CTSSSRVDDQYF.

Concerning this clonotype: This may stem from a read error, because a much larger clone lies one nucleotide away. This sequence joins TRBV19 and TRBJ1-5; no firm D call. The CDR3 loop spans 14 amino acids. From germline, CDR1 is LNHDA and CDR2 SQIVND (reference sequence). The CDR3 sequence is CTSSPDGGNQPQHF. The CDR3 nucleotides are TGTACCAGTAGTCCCGACGGCGGCAATCAGCCCCAGCATTTT.

This clonotype has just a few counts. The junction departs from germline at one end; a sequencing error may be responsible. The rearrangement joins TRBV6-2 or TRBV6-3 to TRBJ2-7; D gene unclear. The CDR3 has 15 residues. Germline CDR1 MNHEY, CDR2 SVGEGT. For the CDR3, the DNA is TGTGCCAACAGTTACTCGAGGCTAGAGAACTACGAGCAGTACTTC. It yields the protein CANSYSRLENYEQYF.